This T cell receptor beta chain comes out of a study of blood T cell repertoires in COVID-19. Overall study context: Samples taken during acute and convalescent COVID-19 were collected in the United States, Italy and Spain. Sources were T cells, B-cell-depleted T cells, or PBMCs; the material itself was cDNA or gDNA.

In the study's own analysis: Cell counts per sample came from amplifying reference gene primers. Data came from immunoSEQ multiplex PCR; TCRdb stores just in-frame clones and leaves some out. That table supplies the V and J calls and clone size; D and trimming were determined from the DNA. The sample has roughly 150,000 clones; around nine tenths are singletons. The J segment lost 2 bases and the V segment lost 0 bases, leaving 10 bases of the junction unmatched. The CDR3 is 17 residues long. Germline CDR1 reads LGHDT; CDR2 reads YNNKEL (reference sequence). The V and J genes are TRBV3-1 (or the pseudogene TRBV3-2) and TRBJ2-7; TRBD2 aligns across 7 bases. This clonotype originated in a human donor in a cohort sampled during active COVID-19. Sequenced sample: peripheral blood. In DNA, the CDR3 is TGTGCCAGCAGCCAAGATTCTAGGCTAGCGGACACCTACGAGCAGTACTTC. Encoded protein: CASSQDSRLADTYEQYF.